One sample yielded the 8 T cell receptor beta chains listed below, sequenced in a study of human T cells and chemical hapten exposure. TCRdb ran MiXCR on the RACE reads and lists one entry per CDR3 protein. The table has about 84,000 distinct CDR3 sequences, 8.5% to 12% seen once. Time point described: patch test 2, 6 weeks after DPC sensitization. The treatment denotes: therapeutic diphenylcyclopropenone sensitization with weekly scalp DPC. Sequencing was performed on whole blood, taken in connection with sensitization to the hapten diphenylcyclopropenone (DPC). These receptors came from a woman aged 50 to 60 with alopecia areata. Some clones in this sample may be carry-over from other donors' samples.

This clonotype was seen ten or more times. The chain couples TRBV10-3 to TRBJ2-5, with 10 bases matching TRBD2. Germline V gene sequence: CDR1 ENHRY, CDR2 SYGVKD. This CDR3 region has 16 residues. The V and J ends lost 4 bases and 1 base, in that order; junction bases with no gene match: 6. CDR3 DNA sequence: TGTGCCATCAGTGTCGGGTCTAGCGGGGGCCAAGAGACCCAGTACTTC. The encoded protein is CAISVGSSGGQETQYF.

This clonotype was detected a few times. The V and J genes are TRBV6-6 and TRBJ1-4, with TRBD1 matching 9 bases. Trimming took 2 bases from V and 8 from J; bases not matched to a gene: 6. Germline CDR1 reads MNHNY; CDR2 reads SVGAGI (reference sequence). This CDR3 region has 15 residues. CDR3 sequence: CASSYGTGNREKLFF. DNA of the CDR3: TGTGCCAGCAGTTACGGGACAGGGAATAGGGAAAAACTGTTTTTT.

The table lists this clonotype with many counts. V and J are TRBV29-1 and TRBJ1-2; D gene unclear. Germline CDR1 reads SQVTM; CDR2 reads ANQGSEA. V gave up 4 bases and J gave up 6 bases, with 18 bases separating them. The CDR3 runs 14 residues. CDR3 DNA: TGCAGCGTTGCGAGTGTCGGAACGAGGCATGGCTACACCTTC. Amino acid sequence: CSVASVGTRHGYTF. Looking up the rest from reference TRBV29-1 and TRBJ1-2 gives the full variable domain: SAVISQKPSRDICQRGTSLTIQCQVDSQVTMMFWYRQQPGQSLTLIATANQGSEATYESGFVIDKFPISRPNLTFSTLTVSNMSPEDSSIYLCSVASVGTRHGYTFGSGTRLTVV.

The chain uses TRBV7-9 and TRBJ1-2, with D perhaps matching TRBD1 (5 bases). V gave up 1 base and J gave up 5 bases, with 11 bases separating them. The CDR3 contains 14 residues. From germline, CDR1 is SEHNR and CDR2 FQNEAQ (reference sequence). The CDR3: CASSLGTDSYGYTF. The DNA for the CDR3 is TGTGCCAGCAGCTTAGGGACCGACAGTTATGGCTACACCTTC.

The chain couples TRBV21-1 to TRBJ2-7; the listed D gene, TRBD1, was not tested against the DNA. TRBV21-1 is a pseudogene locus. The CDR3 consists of 12 residues. This CDR3 reads CASRQGGEEQYF. As DNA, the CDR3 is TGTGCCAGCAGACAGGGGGGAGAGGAGCAGTACTTC.

At least ten counts were recorded for this clonotype. The chain joins TRBV15 to TRBJ1-4; TRBD1 is a possible D gene (6 bases). Germline assignment: CDR1 LNHNV and CDR2 YYDKDF (reference sequence). V was cut by 0 bases and J by 7 bases, with 18 bases left in between. CDR3 length equals 17 residues. Here the CDR3 reads CATSRDISAGEFEKLFF. The CDR3 coding sequence is TGTGCCACCAGCAGAGATATTTCGGCAGGGGAGTTTGAAAAACTGTTTTTT.

As concerns this clonotype: One junction end disagrees with the germline gene, perhaps due to a read error. The V gene is TRBV28, the J gene TRBJ1-5; D may be TRBD1 (5 bases). The CDR3 runs to 15 residues. Germline V gene sequence: CDR1 MDHEN, CDR2 SYDVKM. CDR3 protein: CAGSFIEGGNQPQHF. CDR3 coding DNA: TGTGCCGGCAGTTTTATTGAAGGGGGCAATCAGCCCCAGCATTTT.

The sample holds many counts of this clonotype. The chain uses TRBV6-1 and TRBJ1-5; 8 bases align to TRBD1. Trimming cost V 5 bases and J 2 bases; bases outside gene matches: 5. The germline V gene has CDR1 MNHNS and CDR2 SASEGT. This CDR3 comprises 15 residues. As DNA, the CDR3 is TGTGCCAGCAGTCCGGACAGGGCCGGCAATCAGCCCCAGCATTTT. Protein: CASSPDRAGNQPQHF.